This TCR beta chain is from a study of T cells in localized non-small cell lung cancer. Study outcomes and limitations: Because researchers sequenced only one region of the tumor, heterogeneity is still possible. Longer overall survival was linked to higher blood T cell density.

Notes on this clone: Its antigen remains unidentified.

Profiled with immunoSEQ multiplex PCR; TCRdb holds only in-frame clones, not every one. Seen here are approximately 67,000 clones, about four fifths observed once, and the top ten hold approximately 15%. V was shortened by 3 bases and J by 10 bases, with 21 bases between the two germline ends. The CDR3 length is 15 residues. Germline CDR1 is MDHEN and CDR2 is SYDVKM. Source: peripheral blood, taken before any cancer treatment. The chain uses TRBV28 and TRBJ1-1; D is ambiguous. The source of this sequence is a female donor over 55 with stage I lung adenocarcinoma. CDR3 sequence: CASSFRARALSGAFF. CDR3 coding DNA: TGTGCCAGCAGTTTTCGTGCCCGGGCCCTCTCCGGAGCTTTCTTT.